The 5 T cell receptor beta chains below were found in one sample sequenced in a study of graft-versus-host responses after intestinal transplantation. The antigens these receptors bind are not known. TCRdb's copy holds only in-frame clones and misses some; the assay was immunoSEQ multiplex PCR. The profile shows 35,000 to 45,000 clones, roughly 95% of them singletons. Source: unstimulated CD4+ T cells sorted from spleen or lymph node cells, taken before transplant. Receptor source: a human donor who was the organ donor for an intestinal transplant.

This clone appeared a few times. V usage is TRBV5-1 and J usage is TRBJ1-3; 8 bases match TRBD1. Germline loops: CDR1 SGHRS, CDR2 YFSETQ. Trimming at V came to 4 bases and at J to 2 bases, leaving 2 bases not matched to a gene. This CDR3 region has 14 residues. The CDR3 DNA sequence: TGCGCCAGCAGCGAGGACAGGGCTGGAAACACCATATATTTT. The encoded protein is CASSEDRAGNTIYF.

This clone was detected once. The gene calls are TRBV28 and TRBJ2-7, with D maybe TRBD2 (6 bases). This CDR3 is 13 amino acids long. The V end lost 2 bases, the J end lost 4 bases, and 9 bases lay between the germline ends. Germline V gene lookup returns CDR1 MDHEN and CDR2 SYDVKM. The CDR3 sequence: CASSLAGRYEQYF. The CDR3 DNA sequence: TGTGCCAGCAGTTTAGCGGGGAGGTACGAGCAGTACTTC.

This clone showed up just once. J is TRBJ2-7 and V is TRBV6-5; D gene uncertain. The CDR3 has 11 amino acids. V lost 7 bases and J lost 4, with 8 bases in between. Germline V gene lookup returns CDR1 MNHEY and CDR2 SVGAGI. CDR3 region: CASTDGYEQYF. The DNA for the CDR3 is TGTGCCAGCACCGACGGATACGAGCAGTACTTC.

This clone appeared a few times. This chain connects TRBV7-2 to TRBJ1-4; TRBD1 matches 7 bases. CDR1 and CDR2 (germline): SGHTA, FQGNSA. V was pared by 4 bases and J by 10 bases, with 9 bases of the junction left unmatched. This CDR3 region has 14 residues. The DNA of the CDR3 is TGTGCCAGCAGCTCGTTCACAGGGGACCGAAAACTGTTTTTT. This codes for CASSSFTGDRKLFF.

The V call is TRBV6-1, the J call TRBJ1-4, with D hard to call. The ends were cut back, 1 base at V and 0 bases at J, with 6 bases in the middle. Germline CDR1 reads MNHNS; CDR2 reads SASEGT. The CDR3 sequence is 15 residues long. The CDR3 sequence is CASSEGAATNEKLFF. CDR3 DNA sequence: TGTGCCAGCAGTGAAGGGGCCGCAACTAATGAAAAACTGTTTTTT.